The 18 T cell receptor beta chains below come from one sample, sequenced in a study of cytomegalovirus exposure and HLA in healthy donors (dated by TCRdb to between 2016 and 2019). The method was the immunoSEQ multiplex PCR assay. For the multiplex PCR, a mixture combining 60 forward primers for TCR Vbeta segments and 13 reverse primers for TCR Jbeta segments was used. The source is immuneACCESS, and TCRdb retained only in-frame sequences with V and J called. Part of the clones is not carried over; for the studies checked, unresolved V genes explain less than half of this, and the remainder is unexplained. The sample table lists 95,000 to 100,000 clones, roughly 79% of them with a count of one. The top ten hold under 2% of the sample. Sequencing used PBMCs. Source of these receptors: a woman between 40 and 50 years old in good health and CMV-seronegative.

The chain joins TRBV7-8 to TRBJ1-1; D gene uncertain. Germline CDR1 is SGHVS and CDR2 is FQNEAQ. V was cut by 7 bases and J by 5 bases, with 11 bases left in between. This CDR3 is 12 amino acids long. Here the CDR3 reads CASNRPETEAFF. The CDR3 coding sequence is TGTGCCAGCAACCGTCCCGAGACTGAAGCTTTCTTT.

The chain is built from TRBV5-4 and TRBJ2-5, with 7 nucleotides matching TRBD2. This CDR3 has 14 amino acids. The V segment lost 2 bases and the J segment 0 bases; nucleotides outside the gene matches: 1. CDR1 and CDR2 (germline): SGHNT, YYREEE (reference sequence). The DNA for the CDR3 is TGTGCCAGCAGCTTTAGCGGGCACCAAGAGACCCAGTACTTC. Encoded protein: CASSFSGHQETQYF.

This clone has more than one count but fewer than ten. The chain employs TRBV19 and TRBJ2-1, with 9 positions matching TRBD2. V was pared by 2 bases and J by 6 bases, with 17 bases of the junction left unmatched. The CDR3 runs 19 residues. The germline V gene encodes CDR1 LNHDA and CDR2 SQIVND (reference sequence). The CDR3 region has the DNA TGTGCCAGTAGTATATGGGCGGGGGGGCCTCCTAGCCTGGGCAATGAGCAGTTCTTC. It translates to CASSIWAGGPPSLGNEQFF. The full variable domain, in which reference TRBV19 and TRBJ2-1 provide the parts outside the CDR3, is DGGITQSPKYLFRKEGQNVTLSCEQNLNHDAMYWYRQDPGQGLRLIYYSQIVNDFQKGDIAEGYSVSREKKESFPLTVTSAQKNPTAFYLCASSIWAGGPPSLGNEQFFGPGTRLTVL.

The V call is TRBV30, the J call TRBJ2-5; weak D call: TRBD1 (6 bases). In germline, CDR1 is GTSNPN, CDR2 SVGIG (reference sequence). Trimming took off 3 bases at V and 5 bases at J, with 19 bases between the two ends. The CDR3 is 15 residues long. CDR3 residues: CAWSLVAARGETQYF. The CDR3 DNA is TGTGCCTGGAGCCTTGTGGCAGCTAGGGGGGAGACCCAGTACTTC.

V gene TRBV30 combines with J gene TRBJ2-1; 7 bases agree with TRBD2. CDR3 length: 14 amino acids. Germline trimming cut 0 bases from V and 5 bases from J; bases unmatched to any gene: 4. The V gene's germline CDR1 is GTSNPN and CDR2 SVGIG (reference sequence). The CDR3 region has the DNA TGTGCCTGGAGTGTTCTAGCGGTGGACAATGAGCAGTTCTTC. Protein product: CAWSVLAVDNEQFF. Full variable domain (rest looked up from reference TRBV30 and TRBJ2-1): SQTIHQWPATLVQPVGSPLSLECTVEGTSNPNLYWYRQAAGRGLQLLFYSVGIGQISSEVPQNLSASRPQDRQFILSSKKLLLSDSGFYLCAWSVLAVDNEQFFGPGTRLTVL.

The rearrangement links TRBV23-1 to TRBJ2-1; 8 nucleotides align to TRBD2. TRBV23-1 is designated an ORF whose function remains uncertain. Germline trimming cut 0 bases from V and 9 bases from J; bases unmatched to any gene: 10. CDR3 length equals 16 residues. In DNA form, the CDR3 reads TGCGCCAGCAGTCAATCGCAAGCGGGAGTCACCGGTGAGCAGTTCTTC. This encodes CASSQSQAGVTGEQFF.

This chain uses TRBV9 with TRBJ2-7, with 11 positions matching TRBD1. CDR3 length: 16 amino acids. J lost 3 bases, V lost 0 bases, and 5 bases had no gene match. Germline CDR1 SGDLS, CDR2 YYNGEE. The CDR3: CASSVDLGQGDYEQYF. CDR3 sequence (DNA): TGTGCCAGCAGCGTAGATTTGGGACAGGGGGACTACGAGCAGTACTTC. The whole variable domain, remainder taken from reference TRBV9 and TRBJ2-7, is DSGVTQTPKHLITATGQRVTLRCSPRSGDLSVYWYQQSLDQGLQFLIQYYNGEERAKGNILERFSAQQFPDLHSELNLSSLELGDSALYFCASSVDLGQGDYEQYFGPGTRLTVT.

Only a few counts were recorded for this clone. J is TRBJ2-3 and V is TRBV29-1, with 8 bases lining up with TRBD2. The junction had 4 bases not matched to a gene; V was cut back by 6 bases and J by 2 bases. Germline values: CDR1 SQVTM, CDR2 ANQGSEA. CDR3 length: 13 amino acids. The CDR3 nucleotides are TGCAGCGTGAGCGGGAGAGTCACAGATACGCAGTATTTT. Protein: CSVSGRVTDTQYF.

The chain has TRBV4-2 and TRBJ2-1, with 9 nucleotides matching TRBD2. J gave up 8 bases and V 1 base, and 9 bases lay outside the gene matches. The V gene's germline CDR1 is LGHNA and CDR2 YNFKEQ. The CDR3 is 16 residues long. The CDR3 region is CASSQVGGRGMYEQFF. CDR3 sequence (DNA): TGTGCCAGCAGCCAAGTTGGCGGGAGGGGGATGTATGAGCAGTTCTTC.

This clone was observed a handful of times. The CDR3 spells CASSQALAGGETQYF. CDR3 nucleotides: TGCGCCAGCAGCCAAGCTCTAGCGGGAGGGGAGACCCAGTACTTC. The chain links TRBV4-1 to TRBJ2-5; 12 bases line up with TRBD2. CDR1 and CDR2 (germline): MGHRA, YSYEKL. The CDR3 runs to 15 residues. The trim removed 1 base at V and 5 bases at J, leaving 2 bases unmatched.

The chain recombines TRBV6-1 with TRBJ1-3, with D unclear. V lost 2 bases to trimming and J lost 0 bases, with 8 bases between them. There are 15 residues in the CDR3. Per the germline V gene, CDR1 is MNHNS and CDR2 is SASEGT. The CDR3 loop reads CASSESGYSGNTIYF. The CDR3 DNA sequence: TGTGCCAGCAGTGAAAGCGGGTACTCTGGAAACACCATATATTTT.

The chain joins TRBV30 to TRBJ1-4, with D possibly being TRBD1 (6 bases). CDR3 length: 16 amino acids. Germline assignment: CDR1 GTSNPN and CDR2 SVGIG (reference sequence). The V and J ends lost 0 bases and 8 bases respectively, with 19 bases between them. Here the CDR3 reads CAWSVRTVRQGEKLFF. For the CDR3, the DNA is TGTGCCTGGAGTGTACGTACAGTCCGGCAGGGGGAAAAACTGTTTTTT.

This clone was recorded only once. The chain couples TRBV9 to TRBJ1-1, with D perhaps matching TRBD1 (6 bases). Germline V lookup: CDR1 SGDLS, CDR2 YYNGEE. The CDR3 totals 16 residues. Trimming pared 2 bases from V and 1 base from J, leaving 15 bases between. The CDR3 coding sequence is TGTGCCAGCAGCGTGGGGGCGGACATTGGGAACACTGAAGCTTTCTTT. Its protein is CASSVGADIGNTEAFF.

As concerns this clone: One junction end disagrees with the germline gene, perhaps due to a read error. The chain combines TRBV7-9 with TRBJ2-3, with a weak D call TRBD1 (6 bases). The CDR3 has 13 amino acids. From germline, CDR1 is SEHNR and CDR2 FQNEAQ (reference sequence). The CDR3 DNA is TGTTCCAGCAGCTCAGCCCGGGACACAACGCAGTATTTT. Amino acids: CSSSSARDTTQYF. Supplemented by reference TRBV7-9 and TRBJ2-3, the full variable domain reads DTGVSQNPRHKITKRGQNVTFRCDPISEHNRLYWYRQTLGQGPEFLTYFQNEAQLEKSRLLSDRFSAERPKGSFSTLEIQRTEQGDSAMYLCSSSSARDTTQYFGPGTRLTVL.

V and J are TRBV11-1 and TRBJ2-5; 8 bases map to TRBD2. This CDR3 is 17 amino acids long. CDR1 is SGHAT and CDR2 is FQDESV in the germline V gene (reference sequence). V lost 3 bases to trimming and J lost 2 bases; unmatched junction nucleotides: 11. CDR3 DNA sequence: TGTGCCAGCAGCTTGGACTCAGGGGTAGCGGGACAAGAGACCCAGTACTTC. This gives the protein CASSLDSGVAGQETQYF.

This chain joins TRBV9 and TRBJ2-7; tentatively, D is TRBD2 (5 bases). This CDR3 contains 16 residues. The V end lost 4 bases, the J end lost 4 bases, and 21 bases lay between the germline ends. Germline V gene lookup returns CDR1 SGDLS and CDR2 YYNGEE. The CDR3 sequence: CASSLDARTGNYEQYF. In DNA form, the CDR3 reads TGTGCCAGCAGCCTGGATGCGCGGACTGGCAATTACGAGCAGTACTTC.

The chain links TRBV19 to TRBJ2-3; the match to TRBD2 covers 8 bases. The CDR3 totals 15 residues. V was pared by 5 bases and J by 6 bases, with 10 bases of the junction left unmatched. Per germline, CDR1 LNHDA and CDR2 SQIVND (reference sequence). The CDR3 reads CASSPKRGSWDTQYF. DNA for the CDR3: TGTGCCAGTAGTCCCAAGCGGGGGTCATGGGATACGCAGTATTTT.

The chain carries TRBV27 and TRBJ1-1; D is uncertain. The CDR3 is 15 amino acids. CDR1 and CDR2 (germline): MNHEY, SMNVEV (reference sequence). The germline V and J ends were trimmed by 5 bases and 1 base, with 14 bases remaining between them. The CDR3 here is CASSTTAWANTEAFF. The CDR3 DNA sequence: TGTGCCAGCAGTACCACTGCCTGGGCGAACACTGAAGCTTTCTTT.